This T cell receptor beta chain was sequenced during a study of PD-L1 blockade in urothelial cancer. Germline V lookup: CDR1 LGHNT, CDR2 FRNRAP. This CDR3 contains 15 residues. Unmatched junction bases numbered 2, after V lost 4 bases and J lost 3 bases. Time point indicated: pretreatment peripheral blood. Profiling relied on immunoSEQ multiplex PCR, and the TCRdb table lists in-frame clones only, not all of them. The data contain about 72,000 clones, roughly 88% of them singletons. The material sequenced was PBMCs, taken around atezolizumab (anti-PD-L1) treatment. The origin of this receptor is a man in his 70s with urothelial cancer. The chain is built from TRBV12-5 and TRBJ2-1, with 11 bases that match TRBD2. The CDR3 loop is CASGSGLAGYNEQFF. The CDR3 DNA follows: TGTGCTAGTGGTTCCGGACTAGCGGGCTACAATGAGCAGTTCTTC.